These 10 T cell receptor beta chains originate from one sample sequenced in a study of blood T cell repertoires in COVID-19. Sequenced by immunoSEQ multiplex PCR; TCRdb stores in-frame clones only, minus some. The sample yields fewer than 200,000 clones, under 85% seen once. Sequenced: peripheral blood. The receptors come from a woman aged 65 to 85 with COVID-19, enrolled during active disease.

This clone has a handful of counts. The chain employs TRBV18 and TRBJ2-6; D possibly corresponds to TRBD1 (5 bases). Between the trimmed V and J ends, which lost 1 base and 1 base, there was a span of 11 bases. Germline CDR1 and CDR2: KGHSH and LQKENI. The CDR3 has 17 residues. The CDR3 bases are TGTGCCAGCTCACCACGGGGCAGCCAATCTGGGGCCAACGTCCTGACTTTC. It yields the protein CASSPRGSQSGANVLTF.

V gene TRBV28 combines with J gene TRBJ2-1, with 9 bases matching TRBD2. The trim removed 5 bases at V and 6 bases at J, leaving 11 bases unmatched. The CDR3 length is 16 residues. Germline V lookup: CDR1 MDHEN, CDR2 SYDVKM. The CDR3 loop is CASSSPGLAGGNEQFF. The DNA of the CDR3 is TGTGCCAGCAGTAGTCCGGGACTAGCAGGGGGCAATGAGCAGTTCTTC.

This rearrangement joins TRBV5-1 to TRBJ2-2; D unclear. Germline CDR1 SGHRS, CDR2 YFSETQ. V lost 0 bases to trimming and J lost 3 bases, with 3 bases between them. The CDR3 runs to 13 residues. CDR3: CASSLVDTGELFF. As DNA, the CDR3 is TGCGCCAGCAGCTTGGTAGACACCGGGGAGCTGTTTTTT.

This chain links TRBV28 with TRBJ2-7, with D possibly matching TRBD1 (6 bases). V was shortened by 5 bases and J by 9 bases, with 11 bases between the two germline ends. The V gene's germline CDR1 is MDHEN and CDR2 SYDVKM. The CDR3 spans 11 residues. CDR3 DNA sequence: TGTGCCAGCAGTAAGACAGGATGGCAGTACTTC. Protein sequence: CASSKTGWQYF.

The J gene is TRBJ2-7, the V gene TRBV7-2, with 9 bases identical to TRBD1. The CDR3 runs 16 residues. Germline CDR1 is SGHTA and CDR2 is FQGNSA. The junction had 4 bases not matched to a gene; V was cut back by 1 base and J by 0 bases. The DNA of the CDR3 is TGTGCCAGCAGCTTAGTTGTGGGACAGGGCTCCTACGAGCAGTACTTC. Protein sequence: CASSLVVGQGSYEQYF.

The chain has TRBV28 and TRBJ1-2, with 12 bases identical to TRBD1. Trimming cost V 2 bases and J 6 bases; bases outside gene matches: 10. Germline V gene sequence: CDR1 MDHEN, CDR2 SYDVKM. The CDR3 has 17 amino acids. CDR3 region: CASSLTRRDRGRNGYTF. The CDR3 DNA sequence: TGTGCCAGCAGTTTAACACGGAGGGACAGGGGGCGGAATGGCTACACCTTC.

DNA for the CDR3: TGTGCCAGCAGCGACGGACTAGCAAATGAGCAGTTCTTC. Encoded protein: CASSDGLANEQFF. The chain joins TRBV5-6 to TRBJ2-1; 8 positions match TRBD2. Trimming took 4 bases from V and 7 from J; bases not matched to a gene: 4. This CDR3 is 13 amino acids long. The germline CDR1 and CDR2 sequences are SGHDT and YYEEEE.

The genes are TRBV5-1 and TRBJ2-5; 7 bases are shared with TRBD1. The CDR3 totals 15 residues. With 0 bases clipped from V and 5 bases from J, the junction kept 7 bases outside the gene matches. CDR1 is SGHRS, CDR2 YFSETQ, per germline. The CDR3 loop reads CASSLVSTGYETQYF. The CDR3 nucleotides are TGCGCCAGCAGCTTGGTGTCGACAGGGTACGAGACCCAGTACTTC.

The sample holds a few counts of this clone. The rearrangement joins TRBV6-6 to TRBJ1-2; 8 bases are shared with TRBD1. CDR3 length: 13 amino acids. With 6 bases clipped from V and 8 bases from J, the junction kept 8 bases outside the gene matches. Germline CDR1 MNHNY, CDR2 SVGAGI (reference sequence). The CDR3 DNA is TGTGCCAGCAGAAGGGGGACAGGAGCAGGCTACACCTTC. The encoded protein is CASRRGTGAGYTF.

The genes are TRBV10-3 and TRBJ1-2; D is perhaps TRBD1 (5 bases). This CDR3 is built from 14 residues. Germline CDR1 reads ENHRY; CDR2 reads SYGVKD. Trimming pared 6 bases from V and 4 bases from J, leaving 15 bases between. The CDR3 loop reads CAISPPQGTYGYTF. The CDR3 nucleotides are TGTGCCATCAGCCCTCCTCAGGGCACCTATGGCTACACCTTC.